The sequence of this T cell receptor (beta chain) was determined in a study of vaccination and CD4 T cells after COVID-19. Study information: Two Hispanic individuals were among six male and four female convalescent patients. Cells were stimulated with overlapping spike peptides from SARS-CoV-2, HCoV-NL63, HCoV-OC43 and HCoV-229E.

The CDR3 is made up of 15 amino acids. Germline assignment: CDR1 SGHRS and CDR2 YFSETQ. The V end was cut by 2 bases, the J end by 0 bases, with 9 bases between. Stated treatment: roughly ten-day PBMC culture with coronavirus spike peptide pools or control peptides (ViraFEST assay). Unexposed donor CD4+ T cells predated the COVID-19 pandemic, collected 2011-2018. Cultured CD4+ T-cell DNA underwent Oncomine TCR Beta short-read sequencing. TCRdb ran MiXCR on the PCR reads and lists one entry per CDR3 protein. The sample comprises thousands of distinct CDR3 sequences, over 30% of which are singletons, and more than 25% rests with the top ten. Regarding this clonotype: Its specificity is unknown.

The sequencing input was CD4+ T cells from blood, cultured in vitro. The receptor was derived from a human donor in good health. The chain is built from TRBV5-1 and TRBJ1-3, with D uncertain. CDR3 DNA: TGCGCCAGCAGCTTCGAAGCTCGCTCTGGAAACACCATATATTTT. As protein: CASSFEARSGNTIYF.